The rows below give T cell receptor beta chains drawn from one sample of a study of T cell repertoires in cytomegalovirus infection. TCRdb reprocessed the reads with MiXCR, giving one entry per CDR3 protein. This repertoire shows 130,000 or so distinct CDR3 sequences, about 6.1% found once; its top ten account for 15% to 20%. The specimen sequenced was PBMCs. Every receptor here comes from a human donor in good health (CMV status not recorded). Some clones in this sample may be carry-over from other donors' samples. CDR3s include the opening cysteine and the closing phenylalanine or tryptophan. Each record gives: clone size, D gene, V gene, J gene, CDR3 protein, CDR3 DNA. A D gene is named only where the DNA matches it firmly. For some rows the clone size is stated as once, few or many, or as a class when expanded; others skip it.

clone size: few
D gene: .
V gene: TRBV2
J gene: TRBJ1-1
CDR3 protein: CASSDFRQAGAFF
CDR3 DNA: TGTGCCAGCAGCGACTTCCGACAGGCCGGAGCTTTCTTT

clone size: many
D gene: .
V gene: TRBV30
J gene: TRBJ1-3
CDR3 protein: CAWRGPGNTIYF
CDR3 DNA: TGTGCCTGGAGGGGTCCTGGAAACACCATATATTTT

clone size: many
D gene: TRBD1
V gene: TRBV28
J gene: TRBJ1-4
CDR3 protein: CASSADRDRNEKLFF
CDR3 DNA: TGTGCCAGCAGTGCTGACCGGGACAGAAATGAAAAACTGTTTTTT

clone size: many
D gene: TRBD1
V gene: TRBV19
J gene: TRBJ1-2
CDR3 protein: CASSIPLQRQGAGNYGYTF
CDR3 DNA: TGTGCCAGTAGTATCCCCCTTCAGCGACAGGGGGCAGGAAACTATGGCTACACCTTC

clone size: many
D gene: .
V gene: TRBV7-2
J gene: TRBJ1-5
CDR3 protein: CASSLGLGRVNQPQHF
CDR3 DNA: TGTGCCAGCAGCCTCGGTCTAGGGAGGGTCAATCAGCCCCAGCATTTT

clone size: few
D gene: .
V gene: TRBV7-2
J gene: TRBJ2-1
CDR3 protein: CASRLRMATSYNEQFF
CDR3 DNA: TGTGCCAGCAGGTTAAGGATGGCGACCTCCTACAATGAGCAGTTCTTC

clone size: .
D gene: TRBD1
V gene: TRBV28
J gene: TRBJ1-5
CDR3 protein: CASSPPGQGWKQPQHF
CDR3 DNA: TGTGCCAGCAGTCCTCCGGGACAGGGATGGAAGCAGCCCCAGCATTTT

clone size: many
D gene: .
V gene: TRBV12-3/TRBV12-4
J gene: TRBJ2-5
CDR3 protein: CASSPPTGTPFETQYF
CDR3 DNA: TGTGCCAGCAGTCCCCCCACCGGGACTCCATTCGAGACCCAGTACTTC

clone size: many
D gene: .
V gene: TRBV4-1
J gene: TRBJ2-1
CDR3 protein: CASSQDRTSYNEQFF
CDR3 DNA: TGTGCCAGCAGCCAAGATCGAACCTCCTACAATGAGCAGTTCTTC

clone size: many
D gene: .
V gene: TRBV7-2
J gene: TRBJ1-3
CDR3 protein: CASSLAVGPGNTIYF
CDR3 DNA: TGTGCCAGCAGCTTAGCGGTGGGTCCTGGAAACACCATATATTTT

clone size: many
D gene: .
V gene: TRBV20-1
J gene: TRBJ2-3
CDR3 protein: CSARPSGSTDTQYF
CDR3 DNA: TGCAGTGCTAGACCCAGCGGGAGCACAGATACGCAGTATTTT

clone size: many
D gene: TRBD1
V gene: TRBV7-4
J gene: TRBJ1-2
CDR3 protein: CASKTGYRYGYTF
CDR3 DNA: TGTGCCAGCAAGACAGGGTATCGGTATGGCTACACCTTC

clone size: many
D gene: .
V gene: TRBV7-8
J gene: TRBJ2-3
CDR3 protein: CASSSAALDTDTQYF
CDR3 DNA: TGTGCCAGCAGCTCAGCTGCCCTCGACACAGATACGCAGTATTTT